This record looks at one TCR beta chain sequence and its context. The sample is drawn from a study of blood T cell repertoires in COVID-19. In assigning cohorts, the study relied on participant-reported clinical history. Here immunoSEQ multiplex PCR was the method, and the copy in TCRdb shows in-frame clones only, minus some. The sample carries 200,000 or so clones, about four fifths recorded once. The CDR3 covers 19 residues. V was shortened by 0 bases and J by 0 bases, with 17 bases between the two germline ends. Germline CDR1 LNHDA, CDR2 SQIVND (reference sequence). Sequences were obtained from PBMCs or T cells enriched from blood (not recorded which). The chain employs TRBV19 and TRBJ1-4, with D possibly matching TRBD1 (5 bases). The clonotype was recovered from a man aged 55 to 70 who had recovered from COVID-19. The CDR3 loop reads CASSIDEDSADATNEKLFF. The CDR3, as DNA: TGTGCCAGTAGTATAGATGAAGACAGCGCCGACGCAACTAATGAAAAACTGTTTTTT.